This TCR beta chain was observed in a study of cytomegalovirus exposure and HLA in healthy donors. Donors in the study were healthy people who gave bone marrow. There were likely unrecorded immune exposures, though donors were nominally healthy when sampled. 60 Vbeta and 13 Jbeta primers were used in PCR. The table came from immunoSEQ multiplex PCR; TCRdb's copy has only in-frame clones and leaves some out. The sample lists 140,000 to 150,000 clones; roughly 80% were seen once. This clone came up once. The ends lost 4 bases at V and 4 bases at J; junction bases unmatched: 8. This CDR3 is built from 16 residues. CDR1 is SGHRS, CDR2 YFSETQ, per germline.

The chain has TRBV5-1 and TRBJ2-2; 9 nucleotides align to TRBD1. The sample was PBMCs. The sequence came from a woman aged 40 to 50 in good health and CMV-seropositive. The CDR3 protein is CASSVAGQGTTGELFF. The DNA for the CDR3 is TGCGCCAGCAGCGTAGCTGGACAGGGGACCACCGGGGAGCTGTTTTTT.